These 23 T cell receptor beta chains were sequenced from one sample in a study of a mutant IDH1 vaccine in newly diagnosed glioma. As for time point: week 11, during vaccination. Vaccination used 300 ug of mutant IDH1 20-mer peptide per dose, with topical imiquimod. These receptors have no known antigen. Profiled with immunoSEQ multiplex PCR; TCRdb holds only in-frame clones, not every one. In the table there are about 120,000 clones, about 90% of which are singletons. Sequencing was performed on PBMCs, taken from a glioma patient whose treatment included an IDH1 peptide vaccine. The receptors originated from a woman in her fifties or sixties with glioma.

The chain links TRBV6-5 to TRBJ1-4; D not resolved. V was clipped by 5 bases and J by 7 bases, with 14 bases between them. CDR1 is MNHEY and CDR2 is SVGAGI in the germline V gene. CDR3 size: 14 residues. The CDR3 DNA sequence: TGTGCCAGCAGTCCGACGGGGTATGGTGAAAAACTGTTTTTT. Translated, it gives CASSPTGYGEKLFF.

The V and J genes are TRBV5-8 and TRBJ2-7; unclear D gene. The CDR3 sequence is 12 residues long. The germline V gene has CDR1 SGHTS and CDR2 YDEGEE. V lost 1 base, J lost 2 bases, and 4 bases lay in between. Written as DNA, the CDR3 is TGTGCCAGCAGCTTGAGGGCCTACGAGCAGTACTTC. This codes for CASSLRAYEQYF.

This clone has a single count. The chain has TRBV6-6 and TRBJ1-5, with D unresolved. V lost 6 bases, J lost 11 bases, and 14 bases lay in between. From germline, CDR1 is MNHNY and CDR2 SVGAGI (reference sequence). The CDR3 is made up of 12 amino acids. The CDR3 spells CASSPGRPAQHF. In nucleotides, the CDR3 is TGTGCCAGCAGCCCGGGTCGACCGGCCCAGCATTTT.

This rearrangement joins TRBV5-1 to TRBJ2-1; no definite D call. From germline, CDR1 is SGHRS and CDR2 YFSETQ. The V end lost 2 bases, the J end lost 8 bases, and 14 bases lay between the germline ends. CDR3 length: 14 amino acids. CDR3 DNA: TGCGCCAGCAGCTTTAGGTCGGTCTTGGATGAGCAGTTCTTC. Its protein product is CASSFRSVLDEQFF.

V gene TRBV10-3 combines with J gene TRBJ1-4; 7 nucleotides align to TRBD1. Germline V gene data show CDR1 as ENHRY and CDR2 as SYGVKD. The ends lost 3 bases at V and 0 bases at J; junction bases unmatched: 1. This CDR3 contains 15 residues. As DNA, the CDR3 is TGTGCCATCAGTGACAGGGGGGCAACTAATGAAAAACTGTTTTTT. Its protein product is CAISDRGATNEKLFF.

Only one count was recorded for this clone. This chain links TRBV5-1 with TRBJ2-5; D remains ambiguous. The CDR3 loop spans 14 amino acids. Germline CDR1 reads SGHRS; CDR2 reads YFSETQ. Trimming left V 0 bases short and J 0 bases short, with 6 bases between. The CDR3 protein is CASSLVPDQETQYF. CDR3 nucleotide sequence: TGCGCCAGCAGCTTGGTACCGGACCAAGAGACCCAGTACTTC.

This chain uses TRBV6-5 with TRBJ2-2; D not resolved. The V and J ends lost 2 bases and 2 bases respectively, with 12 bases between them. The CDR3 loop spans 16 amino acids. CDR1 MNHEY and CDR2 SVGAGI come from the germline V gene. The CDR3 nucleotides read TGTGCCAGCAGTTACCGGGCGGCTGCCAACACCGGGGAGCTGTTTTTT. Its translation: CASSYRAAANTGELFF.

The chain carries TRBV6-6 and TRBJ2-7, with TRBD2 matching over 8 bases. V was pared by 10 bases and J by 3 bases, with 11 bases of the junction left unmatched. The CDR3 is made up of 14 amino acids. Germline assignment: CDR1 MNHNY and CDR2 SVGAGI (reference sequence). The DNA for the CDR3 is TGTGCCATTACGTCTGGGCTAGCGGGCTACGAGCAGTACTTC. Translated, it gives CAITSGLAGYEQYF.

The sample holds one count of this clone. The chain recombines TRBV7-9 with TRBJ1-1; no reliable D call. There are 16 residues in the CDR3. Germline V gene data show CDR1 as SEHNR and CDR2 as FQNEAQ (reference sequence). Between the trimmed V and J ends, which lost 3 bases and 1 base, there was a span of 15 bases. The DNA of the CDR3 is TGTGCCAGCAGCTTGGGAAGTTGGGCAGGGAACACTGAAGCTTTCTTT. Translating gives CASSLGSWAGNTEAFF.

The chain has TRBV5-1 and TRBJ1-6; no clear D gene. This CDR3 comprises 13 residues. From germline, CDR1 is SGHRS and CDR2 YFSETQ. Trimming left V 4 bases short and J 6 bases short, with 8 bases between. The CDR3 loop is CASSGGPNSPLHF. CDR3 in DNA: TGCGCCAGCAGCGGAGGGCCTAATTCACCCCTCCACTTT.

The J gene is TRBJ2-1, the V gene TRBV5-1; TRBD1 agrees at 8 bases. Germline V gene sequence: CDR1 SGHRS, CDR2 YFSETQ. The CDR3 covers 16 residues. Trimming at V came to 2 bases and at J to 6 bases, leaving 10 bases not matched to a gene. The CDR3 nucleotides read TGCGCCAGCAGCTTAACCCCCGACAGGGGAGGCAATGAGCAGTTCTTC. This gives the protein CASSLTPDRGGNEQFF.

The chain uses TRBV18 and TRBJ1-5; 9 nucleotides line up with TRBD1. The J segment lost 6 bases and the V segment lost 3 bases, leaving 6 bases of the junction unmatched. The CDR3 has 15 amino acids. CDR1 and CDR2 from the germline V gene are KGHSH and LQKENI. CDR3 nucleotides: TGTGCCAGCTCACCTGGACAGGGGCTGGGTCAGCCCCAGCATTTT. Translation: CASSPGQGLGQPQHF. Using reference TRBV18 and TRBJ1-5 for the parts outside the CDR3, the full variable domain is NAGVMQNPRHLVRRRGQEARLRCSPMKGHSHVYWYRQLPEEGLKFMVYLQKENIIDESGMPKERFSAEFPKEGPSILRIQQVVRGDSAAYFCASSPGQGLGQPQHFGDGTRLSIL.

This clone was recorded once. V gene TRBV12-5 combines with J gene TRBJ2-1; D call uncertain. V was pared by 4 bases and J by 10 bases, with 11 bases between. CDR1 and CDR2 (germline): LGHNT, FRNRAP. The CDR3 has 12 amino acids. The CDR3 bases are TGTGCTAGTGGTTCCCCTCCACGGGAGCAGTTCTTC. Protein sequence: CASGSPPREQFF.

The rearrangement links TRBV5-1 to TRBJ2-7, with D perhaps TRBD1 or TRBD2 (5 bases each). V lost 8 bases, J lost 3 bases, and 18 bases lay in between. Germline assignment: CDR1 SGHRS and CDR2 YFSETQ. The CDR3 runs 14 residues. CDR3 nucleotides: TGCGCCAGGAGGGGTGAGGGGAAGTTCTACGAGCAGTACTTC. Protein sequence: CARRGEGKFYEQYF. The variable domain in full, with the rest retrieved from reference TRBV5-1 and TRBJ2-7, is KAGVTQTPRYLIKTRGQQVTLSCSPISGHRSVSWYQQTPGQGLQFLFEYFSETQRNKGNFPGRFSGRQFSNSRSEMNVSTLELGDSALYLCARRGEGKFYEQYFGPGTRLTVT.

V usage is TRBV9 and J usage is TRBJ2-1, with TRBD1 matching 8 bases. CDR3 length: 15 amino acids. Germline V gives CDR1 SGDLS, CDR2 YYNGEE. The V gene end was trimmed by 0 bases and the J gene end by 8 bases; junction bases not matched to a gene: 7. The CDR3 sequence is CASSVGGQGAYEQFF. The CDR3 bases are TGTGCCAGCAGCGTAGGTGGTCAGGGGGCCTATGAGCAGTTCTTC. Filled out from reference TRBV9 and TRBJ2-1, the complete variable domain reads DSGVTQTPKHLITATGQRVTLRCSPRSGDLSVYWYQQSLDQGLQFLIQYYNGEERAKGNILERFSAQQFPDLHSELNLSSLELGDSALYFCASSVGGQGAYEQFFGPGTRLTVL.

This clone has a single count. CDR3 DNA: TGTGCCAGCAAGCGGGACATAAATCAGCCCCAGCATTTT. The encoded protein is CASKRDINQPQHF. The V gene is TRBV2, the J gene TRBJ1-5, with D possibly matching TRBD1 (6 bases). Trimming shortened V by 7 bases and J by 4 bases, and 11 bases separated the two germline ends. The CDR3 consists of 13 residues. CDR1 is SNHLY, CDR2 FYNNEI, per germline. The variable domain in full, completed from reference TRBV2 and TRBJ1-5, reads EPEVTQTPSHQVTQMGQEVILRCVPISNHLYFYWYRQILGQKVEFLVSFYNNEISEKSEIFDDQFSVERPDGSNFTLKIRSTKLEDSAMYFCASKRDINQPQHFGDGTRLSIL.

The gene calls are TRBV11-3 and TRBJ2-1, with D perhaps TRBD2 (5 bases). V was pared by 5 bases and J by 3 bases, with 20 bases between. CDR3 length equals 17 residues. Germline-derived CDR1 and CDR2 are SGHNT and YENEEA. The CDR3 loop reads CASSKGSRGSFYNEQFF. In nucleotides, the CDR3 is TGTGCCAGCAGCAAAGGGAGCCGCGGGTCCTTCTACAATGAGCAGTTCTTC.

The genes are TRBV28 and TRBJ2-3, with a tentative D call TRBD2 (6 bases). V gave up 3 bases and J gave up 6 bases, with 7 bases separating them. The length of the CDR3 is 12 residues. CDR1 and CDR2 from the germline V gene are MDHEN and SYDVKM. The CDR3 loop is CASSLEGDTQYF. The DNA of the CDR3 is TGTGCCAGCAGTTTGGAGGGGGATACGCAGTATTTT. The whole variable domain, remainder taken from reference TRBV28 and TRBJ2-3, is DVKVTQSSRYLVKRTGEKVFLECVQDMDHENMFWYRQDPGLGLRLIYFSYDVKMKEKGDIPEGYSVSREKKERFSLILESASTNQTSMYLCASSLEGDTQYFGPGTRLTVL.

The chain links TRBV28 to TRBJ2-7, with D possibly TRBD2 on 6 matching bases. Trimming removed 3 bases at V and 3 bases at J, with 12 bases between. The CDR3 totals 14 residues. CDR1 MDHEN and CDR2 SYDVKM come from the germline V gene. In nucleotides, the CDR3 is TGTGCCAGCAGTTTCGCGGGGAAGGACTACGAGCAGTACTTC. This codes for CASSFAGKDYEQYF.

The chain combines TRBV10-1 with TRBJ1-2; D uncertain. The CDR3 loop spans 11 amino acids. The germline V gene has CDR1 WNHNN and CDR2 SYGVQD (reference sequence). Trimming removed 10 bases from V and 2 bases from J, with 8 bases in between. CDR3 in amino acids: CAIALNYGYTF. In DNA, the CDR3 is TGCGCCATAGCCCTGAACTATGGCTACACCTTC.

The chain links TRBV18 to TRBJ1-2; D is unresolved. The CDR3 covers 12 residues. Per germline, CDR1 KGHSH and CDR2 LQKENI. Trimming took off 2 bases at V and 6 bases at J, with 7 bases between the two ends. The DNA of the CDR3 is TGTGCCAGCTCACCAGAGGGAGATGGCTACACCTTC. Translation: CASSPEGDGYTF.

The rearrangement joins TRBV6-5 to TRBJ2-2; 11 nucleotides agree with TRBD1. The CDR3 length is 15 residues. The ends lost 4 bases at V and 6 bases at J; junction bases unmatched: 4. Looked up from germline, CDR1 is MNHEY and CDR2 is SVGAGI. CDR3 region: CASSSGQGVAGELFF. The CDR3 DNA follows: TGTGCCAGCAGTTCGGGACAGGGGGTCGCCGGGGAGCTGTTTTTT.

The rearrangement links TRBV7-6 to TRBJ2-7, with TRBD1 matching 9 bases. V lost 2 bases, J lost 5 bases, and 7 bases stayed unmatched. Looked up from germline, CDR1 is SGHVS and CDR2 is FNYEAQ. The CDR3 has 15 residues. Written as DNA, the CDR3 is TGTGCCAGCAGCTTAACTACAGGGGGCTATGACGAGCAGTACTTC. Protein sequence: CASSLTTGGYDEQYF.